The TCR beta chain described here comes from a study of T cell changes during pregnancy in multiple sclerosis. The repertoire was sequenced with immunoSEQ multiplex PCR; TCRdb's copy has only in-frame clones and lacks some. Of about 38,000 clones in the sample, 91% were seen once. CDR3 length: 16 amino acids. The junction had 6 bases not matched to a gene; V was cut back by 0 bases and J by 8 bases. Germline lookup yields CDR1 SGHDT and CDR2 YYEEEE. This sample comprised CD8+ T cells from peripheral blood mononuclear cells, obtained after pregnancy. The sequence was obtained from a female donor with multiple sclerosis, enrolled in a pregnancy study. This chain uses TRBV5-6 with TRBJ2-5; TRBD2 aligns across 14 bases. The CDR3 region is CASSLVRLAGGSTQYF. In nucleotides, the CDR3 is TGTGCCAGCAGCTTGGTTCGACTAGCGGGAGGGAGTACCCAGTACTTC.